This entry describes one TCR beta chain. The data were obtained in a study of blood T cell repertoires in COVID-19. Sequenced by immunoSEQ multiplex PCR; TCRdb stores in-frame clones only, minus some. The sample consists of roughly 190,000 clones, over 80% of them appearing once. The CDR3 extends over 15 amino acids. Germline CDR1 is SGHTA and CDR2 is FQGNSA. V was pared by 5 bases and J by 4 bases, with 9 bases of the junction left unmatched. The sample taken for sequencing was peripheral blood. The clonotype originates from a woman aged 55-70 years with COVID-19, enrolled during active disease. This chain uses TRBV7-2 with TRBJ1-2; 8 bases agree with TRBD1. CDR3 loop: CASSLQTGALYGYTF. The CDR3 region has the DNA TGTGCCAGCAGCCTACAGACAGGGGCCCTCTATGGCTACACCTTC.